Below are 2 T cell receptor beta chains sequenced from a single sample in a study of T-cell reconstitution after alpha-beta-depleted transplantation in children. A TCRbeta library incorporating unique molecular identifiers was prepared. MiXCR, applied by TCRdb to the PCR reads, yields one record per CDR3 protein. The sample consists of 200,000 to 250,000 distinct CDR3 sequences, 8.2% of them appearing once. The specimen comprised PBMCs, mostly from graft donor cells, sampled 180 days after TCRalphabeta/CD19-depleted stem cell transplant. Receptors were obtained from a male patient under 18 who had a stem cell transplant for acute lymphoblastic leukemia, so the T cells may come from the graft donor.

This clonotype was counted at least ten times. This chain uses TRBV5-1 with TRBJ1-2; no clear D. V was cut by 4 bases and J by 5 bases, with 9 bases left in between. The CDR3 totals 12 residues. Germline lookup yields CDR1 SGHRS and CDR2 YFSETQ. The CDR3 sequence is CASSTSQYGYTF. CDR3 DNA sequence: TGCGCCAGCAGCACTTCACAATATGGCTACACCTTC.

Ten or more counts support this clonotype. V usage is TRBV20-1 and J usage is TRBJ1-6, with 9 bases matching TRBD1. CDR3 length: 13 amino acids. Trimming at V came to 5 bases and at J to 8 bases, leaving 4 bases not matched to a gene. CDR1 is DFQATT, CDR2 SNEGSKA, per germline (reference sequence). The CDR3 nucleotides are TGCAGTGCTCCGGGACAGGGAGATTCACCCCTCCACTTT. It translates to CSAPGQGDSPLHF.